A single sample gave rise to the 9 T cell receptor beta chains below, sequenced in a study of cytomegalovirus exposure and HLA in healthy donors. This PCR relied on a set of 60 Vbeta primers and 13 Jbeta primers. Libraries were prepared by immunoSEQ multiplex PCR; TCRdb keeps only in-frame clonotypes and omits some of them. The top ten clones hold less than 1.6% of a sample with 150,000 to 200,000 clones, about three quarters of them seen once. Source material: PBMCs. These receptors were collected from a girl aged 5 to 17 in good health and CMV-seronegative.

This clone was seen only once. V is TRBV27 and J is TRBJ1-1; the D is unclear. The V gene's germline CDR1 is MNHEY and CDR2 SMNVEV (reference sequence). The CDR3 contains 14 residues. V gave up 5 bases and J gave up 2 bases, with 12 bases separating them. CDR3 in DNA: TGTGCCAGCAGTCCCTCCGCGTCCAACACTGAAGCTTTCTTT. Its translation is CASSPSASNTEAFF.

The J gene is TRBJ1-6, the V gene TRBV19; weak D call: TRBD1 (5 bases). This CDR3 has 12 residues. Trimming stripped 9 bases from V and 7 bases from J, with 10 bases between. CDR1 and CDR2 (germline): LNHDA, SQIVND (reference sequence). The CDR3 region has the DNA TGTGCCAGCGGGGGTTGGAATTCACCCCTCCACTTT. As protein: CASGGWNSPLHF.

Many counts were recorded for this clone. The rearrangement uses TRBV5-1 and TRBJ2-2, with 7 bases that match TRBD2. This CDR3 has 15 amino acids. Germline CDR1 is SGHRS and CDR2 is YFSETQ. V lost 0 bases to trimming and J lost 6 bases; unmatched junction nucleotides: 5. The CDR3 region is CASSLVAGEAGELFF. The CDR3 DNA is TGCGCCAGCAGCTTGGTTGCGGGGGAGGCCGGGGAGCTGTTTTTT.

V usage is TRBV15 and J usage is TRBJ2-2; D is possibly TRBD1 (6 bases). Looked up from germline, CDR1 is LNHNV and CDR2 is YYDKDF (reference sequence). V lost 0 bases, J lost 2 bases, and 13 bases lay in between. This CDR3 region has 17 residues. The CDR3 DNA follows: TGTGCCACCAGCAGAGATCAGAGGGGACAAAACACCGGGGAGCTGTTTTTT. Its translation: CATSRDQRGQNTGELFF.

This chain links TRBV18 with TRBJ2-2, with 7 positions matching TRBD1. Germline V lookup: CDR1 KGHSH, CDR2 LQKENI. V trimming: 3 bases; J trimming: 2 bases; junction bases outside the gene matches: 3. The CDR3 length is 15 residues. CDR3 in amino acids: CASSPDRRNTGELFF. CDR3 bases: TGTGCCAGCTCACCGGACAGGCGAAACACCGGGGAGCTGTTTTTT.

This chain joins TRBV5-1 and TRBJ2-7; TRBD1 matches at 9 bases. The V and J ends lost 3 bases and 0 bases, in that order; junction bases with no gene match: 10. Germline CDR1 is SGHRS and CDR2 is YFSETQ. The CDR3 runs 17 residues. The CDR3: CASSYVGGTGSSYEQYF. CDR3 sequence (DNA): TGCGCCAGCAGCTATGTGGGGGGGACAGGGAGCTCCTACGAGCAGTACTTC.

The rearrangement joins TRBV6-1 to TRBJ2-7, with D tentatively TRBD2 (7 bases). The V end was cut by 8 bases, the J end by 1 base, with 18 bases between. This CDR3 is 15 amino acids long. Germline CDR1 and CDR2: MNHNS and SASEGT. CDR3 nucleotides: TGTGCCAGCGGGAGGGAGGAGGGGGTTTCCTACGAGCAGTACTTC. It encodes CASGREEGVSYEQYF.

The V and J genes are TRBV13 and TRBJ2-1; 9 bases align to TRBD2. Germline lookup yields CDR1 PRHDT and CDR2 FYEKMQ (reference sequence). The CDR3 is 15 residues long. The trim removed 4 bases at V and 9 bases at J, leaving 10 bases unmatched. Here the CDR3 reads CASSYPWTSVVEQFF. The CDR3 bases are TGTGCCAGCAGCTACCCGTGGACTAGCGTGGTTGAGCAGTTCTTC. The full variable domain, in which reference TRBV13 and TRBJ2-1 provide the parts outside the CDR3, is AAGVIQSPRHLIKEKRETATLKCYPIPRHDTVYWYQQGPGQDPQFLISFYEKMQSDKGSIPDRFSAQQFSDYHSELNMSSLELGDSALYFCASSYPWTSVVEQFFGPGTRLTVL.

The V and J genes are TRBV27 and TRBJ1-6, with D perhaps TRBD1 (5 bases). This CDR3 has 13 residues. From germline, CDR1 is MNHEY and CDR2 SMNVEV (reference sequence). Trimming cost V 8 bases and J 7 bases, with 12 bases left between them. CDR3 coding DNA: TGTGCCAGCGGCGGACATTTCAATTCACCCCTCCACTTT. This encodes CASGGHFNSPLHF.